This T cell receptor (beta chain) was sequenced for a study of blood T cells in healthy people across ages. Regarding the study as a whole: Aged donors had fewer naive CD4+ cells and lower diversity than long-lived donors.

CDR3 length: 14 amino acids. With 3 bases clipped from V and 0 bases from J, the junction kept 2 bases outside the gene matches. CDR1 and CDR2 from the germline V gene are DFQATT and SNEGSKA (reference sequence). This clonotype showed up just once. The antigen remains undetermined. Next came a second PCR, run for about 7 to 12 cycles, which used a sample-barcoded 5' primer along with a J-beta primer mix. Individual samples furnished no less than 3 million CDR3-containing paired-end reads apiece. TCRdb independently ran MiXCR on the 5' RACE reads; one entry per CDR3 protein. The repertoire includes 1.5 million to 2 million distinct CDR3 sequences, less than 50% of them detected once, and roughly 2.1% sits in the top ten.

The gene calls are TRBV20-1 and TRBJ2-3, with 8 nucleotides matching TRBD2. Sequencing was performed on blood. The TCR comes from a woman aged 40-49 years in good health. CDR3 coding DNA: TGCAGTGCTAGGACTAGCGCGAGCACAGATACGCAGTATTTT. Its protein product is CSARTSASTDTQYF.